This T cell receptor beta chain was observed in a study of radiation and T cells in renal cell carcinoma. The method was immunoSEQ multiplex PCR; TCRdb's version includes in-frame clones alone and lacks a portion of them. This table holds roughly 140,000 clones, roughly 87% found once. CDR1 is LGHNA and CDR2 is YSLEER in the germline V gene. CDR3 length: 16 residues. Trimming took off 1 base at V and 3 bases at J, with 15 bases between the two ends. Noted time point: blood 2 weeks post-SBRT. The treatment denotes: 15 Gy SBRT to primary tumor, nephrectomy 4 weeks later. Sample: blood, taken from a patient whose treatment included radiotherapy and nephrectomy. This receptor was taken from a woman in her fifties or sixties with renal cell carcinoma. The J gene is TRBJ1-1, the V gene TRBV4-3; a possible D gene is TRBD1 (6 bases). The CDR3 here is CASSQGNRDTDTEAFF. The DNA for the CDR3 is TGCGCCAGCAGCCAAGGAAACAGGGATACGGACACTGAAGCTTTCTTT.